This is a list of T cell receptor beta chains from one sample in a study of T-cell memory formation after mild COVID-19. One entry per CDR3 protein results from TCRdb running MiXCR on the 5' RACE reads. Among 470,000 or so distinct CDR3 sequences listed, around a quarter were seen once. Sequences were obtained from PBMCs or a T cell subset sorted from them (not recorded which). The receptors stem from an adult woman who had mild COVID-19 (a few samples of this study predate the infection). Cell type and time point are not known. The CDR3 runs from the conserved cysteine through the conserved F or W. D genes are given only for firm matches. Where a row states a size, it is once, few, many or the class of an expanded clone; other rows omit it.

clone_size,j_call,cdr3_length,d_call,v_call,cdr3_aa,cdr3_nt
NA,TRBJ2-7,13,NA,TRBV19,CASSIRQVSEQYF,TGTGCCAGTAGTATACGTCAGGTGAGCGAGCAGTACTTC
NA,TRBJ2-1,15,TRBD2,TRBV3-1,CASSFSSGTYNEQFF,TGTGCCAGCAGCTTTTCTAGCGGGACCTACAATGAGCAGTTCTTC
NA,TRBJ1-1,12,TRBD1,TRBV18,CASYPGQGGAFF,TGTGCCAGCTATCCCGGACAGGGTGGAGCTTTCTTT
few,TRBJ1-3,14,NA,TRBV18,CASSNRTTGNTIYF,TGTGCCAGCTCGAATCGGACGACTGGAAACACCATATATTTT
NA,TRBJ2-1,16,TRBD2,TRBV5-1,CASSPSSGASYNEQFF,TGCGCCAGCAGCCCCTCTAGCGGGGCCTCCTACAATGAGCAGTTCTTC
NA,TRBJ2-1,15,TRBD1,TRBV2,CASSAGQGSYNEQFF,TGTGCCAGCAGCGCAGGACAGGGGTCCTACAATGAGCAGTTCTTC
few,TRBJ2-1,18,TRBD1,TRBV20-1,CSARDVRDQGASYNEQFF,TGCAGTGCTAGAGACGTTCGTGATCAGGGGGCTTCTTACAATGAGCAGTTCTTC
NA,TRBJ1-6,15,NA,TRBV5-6,CASSLLAGADSPLHF,TGTGCCAGCAGCTTGCTAGCAGGGGCCGATTCACCCCTCCACTTT
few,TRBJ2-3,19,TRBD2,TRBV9,CASSLLAGTSGSSTDTQYF,TGTGCCAGCAGCCTTCTAGCCGGGACTAGCGGGTCTAGCACAGATACGCAGTATTTT
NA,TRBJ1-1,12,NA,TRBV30,CAWLEVDREAFF,TGTGCCTGGCTGGAGGTGGATCGCGAAGCTTTCTTT
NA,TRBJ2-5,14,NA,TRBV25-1,CASSDYRSQETQYF,TGTGCCAGCAGTGACTATCGTAGCCAAGAGACCCAGTACTTC
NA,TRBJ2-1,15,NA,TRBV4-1,CASSRQADGYNEQFF,TGCGCCAGCAGCCGTCAGGCAGATGGCTACAATGAGCAGTTCTTC
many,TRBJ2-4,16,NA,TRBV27,CATRDYSGLTKNIQYF,TGTGCCACCAGAGATTATTCTGGTTTGACCAAAAACATTCAGTACTTC
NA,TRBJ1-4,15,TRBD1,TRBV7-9,CASSWTGAANEKLFF,TGTGCCAGCAGCTGGACAGGGGCCGCAAATGAAAAACTGTTTTTT
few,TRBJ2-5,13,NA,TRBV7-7,CASSLEITETQYF,TGTGCTAGCAGCCTAGAGATCACCGAGACCCAGTACTTC
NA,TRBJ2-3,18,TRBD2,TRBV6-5,CASSYFGTSGASTDTQYF,TGTGCCAGCAGTTACTTCGGGACTAGCGGAGCTAGCACAGATACGCAGTATTTT
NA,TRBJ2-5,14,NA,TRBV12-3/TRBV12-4,CASSLMGGGETQYF,TGTGCCAGCAGTTTAATGGGAGGGGGGGAGACCCAGTACTTC
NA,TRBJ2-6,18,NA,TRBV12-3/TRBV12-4,CASSFPLGLVTGANVLTF,TGTGCCAGCAGTTTCCCCCTAGGACTCGTCACCGGGGCCAACGTCCTGACTTTC
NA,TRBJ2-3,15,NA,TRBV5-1,CASSSNRVWIDTQYF,TGCGCCAGCAGCTCGAACAGGGTCTGGATAGATACGCAGTATTTT
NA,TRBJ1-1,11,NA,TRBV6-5,CASREGSEAFF,TGTGCCAGCAGGGAGGGATCTGAAGCTTTCTTT
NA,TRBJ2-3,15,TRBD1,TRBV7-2,CASSLEDRASDTQYF,TGTGCCAGCAGCTTAGAGGACAGGGCGTCAGATACGCAGTATTTT
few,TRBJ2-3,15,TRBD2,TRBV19,CASSGAGAITDTQYF,TGTGCCAGTAGTGGAGCGGGGGCTATCACAGATACGCAGTATTTT
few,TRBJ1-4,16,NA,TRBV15,CATSREGFATNEKLFF,TGTGCCACCAGCAGAGAAGGTTTTGCAACTAATGAAAAACTGTTTTTT
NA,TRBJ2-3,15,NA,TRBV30,CAWSVGGADTDTQYF,TGTGCCTGGAGTGTCGGCGGGGCTGACACAGATACGCAGTATTTT
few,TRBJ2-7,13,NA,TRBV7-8,CASSSDVSYEQYF,TGTGCCAGCAGCTCGGACGTTTCCTACGAGCAGTACTTC
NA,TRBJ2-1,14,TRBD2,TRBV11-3,CASSGSLAANEQFF,TGTGCCAGCAGCGGATCACTAGCGGCCAATGAGCAGTTCTTC
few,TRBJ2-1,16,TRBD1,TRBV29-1,CSVSPDGTGGMYEQFF,TGCAGCGTTTCCCCGGATGGGACAGGGGGCATGTATGAGCAGTTCTTC
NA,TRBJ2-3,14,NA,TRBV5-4,CASSRDFSTDTQYF,TGTGCCAGCAGCCGGGACTTTAGCACAGATACGCAGTATTTT
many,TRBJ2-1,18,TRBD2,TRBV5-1,CASSSGLPGLADYNEQFF,TGCGCCAGCAGCTCGGGACTGCCGGGACTAGCGGATTACAATGAGCAGTTCTTC
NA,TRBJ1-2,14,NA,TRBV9,CASSAYGGSGGYTF,TGTGCCAGCAGCGCTTACGGGGGCTCAGGTGGCTACACCTTC
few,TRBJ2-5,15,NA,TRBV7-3,CASSLRPGAEETQYF,TGTGCCAGCAGCTTACGACCGGGGGCCGAAGAGACCCAGTACTTC
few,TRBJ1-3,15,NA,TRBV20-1,CSARDNIYSGNTIYF,TGCAGTGCTAGAGATAACATTTACTCTGGAAACACCATATATTTT
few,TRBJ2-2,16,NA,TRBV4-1,CASSQVNSELTGELFF,TGCGCCAGCAGCCAAGTAAATTCGGAGCTCACCGGGGAGCTGTTTTTT
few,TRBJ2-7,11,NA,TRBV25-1,CASSFIYEQYF,TGTGCCAGCTCATTCATCTACGAGCAGTACTTC
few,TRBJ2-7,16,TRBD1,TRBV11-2,CASSLDAWTGVREQYF,TGTGCCAGCAGCTTAGATGCATGGACAGGGGTGCGGGAGCAGTACTTC
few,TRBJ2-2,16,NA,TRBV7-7,CASSSSLLGYTGELFF,TGTGCCAGCAGCTCCTCCCTCCTGGGATACACCGGGGAGCTGTTTTTT
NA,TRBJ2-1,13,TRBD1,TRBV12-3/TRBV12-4,CASSLGGGDEQFF,TGTGCCAGCAGTTTAGGAGGGGGCGATGAGCAGTTCTTC
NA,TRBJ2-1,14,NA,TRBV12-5,CASVGQGNCYDQFF,TGTGCTAGTGTTGGCCAGGGGAACTGCTACGACCAGTTCTTC
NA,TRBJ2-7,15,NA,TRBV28,CASSSGTISSYEQYF,TGTGCCAGCAGTTCCGGGACCATCAGTTCCTACGAGCAGTACTTC
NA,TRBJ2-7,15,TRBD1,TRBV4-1,CASSPDRVGSYEQYF,TGCGCCAGCAGCCCGGACAGGGTGGGCTCCTACGAGCAGTACTTC
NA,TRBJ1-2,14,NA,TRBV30,CAWSGARSNYGYTF,TGTGCCTGGAGTGGAGCACGAAGTAACTATGGCTACACCTTC
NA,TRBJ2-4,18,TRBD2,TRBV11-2,CASSGGSAGLAGRNIQYF,TGTGCCAGCAGCGGAGGATCCGCGGGACTAGCGGGGCGAAACATTCAGTACTTC
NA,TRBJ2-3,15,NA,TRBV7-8,CASSLTETSTDTQYF,TGTGCCAGCAGCTTAACAGAAACTAGCACAGATACGCAGTATTTT
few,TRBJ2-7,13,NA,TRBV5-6,CASSLWDKAEQYF,TGTGCCAGCAGCTTGTGGGACAAGGCCGAGCAGTACTTC
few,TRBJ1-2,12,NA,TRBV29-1,CSVRGGYYGYTF,TGCAGCGTTCGTGGGGGCTACTATGGCTACACCTTC
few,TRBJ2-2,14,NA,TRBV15,CATSRVAGSGELFF,TGTGCCACCAGCAGAGTTGCGGGGTCCGGGGAGCTGTTTTTT
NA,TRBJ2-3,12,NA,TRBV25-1,CASSESWDTQYF,TGTGCCAGCAGTGAATCATGGGATACGCAGTATTTT
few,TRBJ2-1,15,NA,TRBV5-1,CASSFQGADYNEQFF,TGCGCCAGCAGCTTCCAGGGTGCTGACTACAATGAGCAGTTCTTC
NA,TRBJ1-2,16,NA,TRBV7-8,CASSLVRFGANYGYTF,TGTGCCAGCAGCTTAGTTCGCTTTGGGGCTAACTATGGCTACACCTTC
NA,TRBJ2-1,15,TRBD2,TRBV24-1,CATSDPTSIRSEQFF,TGTGCCACCAGTGACCCGACTAGCATCCGGAGTGAGCAGTTCTTC
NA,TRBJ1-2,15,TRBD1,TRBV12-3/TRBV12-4,CASSARQGVGYGYTF,TGTGCCAGCAGTGCACGACAGGGGGTCGGCTATGGCTACACCTTC
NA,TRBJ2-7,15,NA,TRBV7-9,CASSLNGPRSYEQYF,TGTGCCAGCAGCTTAAACGGCCCCAGGAGCTACGAGCAGTACTTC
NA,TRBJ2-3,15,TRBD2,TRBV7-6,CASSESGGAADTQYF,TGTGCCAGCAGCGAATCCGGGGGGGCCGCAGATACGCAGTATTTT
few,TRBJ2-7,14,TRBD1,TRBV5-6,CASSLSGGRYEQYF,TGTGCCAGCAGCTTATCAGGGGGTCGGTACGAGCAGTACTTC
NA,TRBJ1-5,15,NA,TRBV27,CASSPNRLSNQPQHF,TGTGCCAGCAGCCCCAACAGGCTTAGCAATCAGCCCCAGCATTTT
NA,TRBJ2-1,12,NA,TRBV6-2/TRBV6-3,CASSYSPAEQFF,TGTGCCAGCAGTTACTCTCCGGCTGAGCAGTTCTTC
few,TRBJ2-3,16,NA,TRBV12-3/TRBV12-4,CASSLRRGEDSDTQYF,TGTGCCAGCAGTTTACGGCGTGGAGAGGACTCAGATACGCAGTATTTT